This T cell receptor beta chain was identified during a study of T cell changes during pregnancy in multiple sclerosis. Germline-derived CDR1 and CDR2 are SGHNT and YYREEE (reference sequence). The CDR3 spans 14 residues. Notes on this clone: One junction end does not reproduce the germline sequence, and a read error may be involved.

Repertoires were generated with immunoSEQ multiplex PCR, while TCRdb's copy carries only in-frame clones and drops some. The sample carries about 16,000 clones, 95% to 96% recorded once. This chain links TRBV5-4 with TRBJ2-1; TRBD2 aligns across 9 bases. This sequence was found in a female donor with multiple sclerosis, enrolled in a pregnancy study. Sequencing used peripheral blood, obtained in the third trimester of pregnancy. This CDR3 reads CASTPGGAGGVLIF. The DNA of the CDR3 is TGTGCCAGCACCCCCGGGGGGGCGGGGGGGGTGTTAATCTTC.